Shown below are 32 T cell receptor beta chains from a single sample sequenced in a study of blood T cell repertoires in COVID-19 (TCRdb year 2020). Libraries were prepared through the immunoSEQ multiplex PCR assay. Drawn from immuneACCESS, this table holds only the in-frame rearrangements with V and J called that TCRdb kept. Clones are partly lost; checked studies trace under half to an unresolved V gene and leave the rest unexplained. Here the sample has just over 150,000 clones; approximately 82% occur a single time. The top ten hold about a fifth of the sample. Sequencing used peripheral blood. These receptors were collected from a woman older than 75 with acute or convalescent COVID-19.

The V gene is TRBV28, the J gene TRBJ1-5, with 7 positions matching TRBD1. V lost 6 bases, J lost 6 bases, and 11 bases stayed unmatched. The germline gives CDR1 MDHEN, CDR2 SYDVKM. The CDR3 consists of 15 residues. CDR3 bases: TGTGCCAGCAGCCCCCCGACAGGGTCAGTTCAGCCCCAGCATTTT. Its protein product is CASSPPTGSVQPQHF.

The chain has TRBV4-2 and TRBJ2-7; 10 nucleotides align to TRBD2. V shed 1 base, J shed 4 bases, and the junction held 10 bases outside the gene matches. Per the germline V gene, CDR1 is LGHNA and CDR2 is YNFKEQ. The CDR3 has 17 residues. CDR3 sequence: CASSQAVGTSAFYEQYF. As DNA, the CDR3 is TGTGCCAGCAGCCAAGCTGTAGGGACTAGCGCCTTTTACGAGCAGTACTTC.

This clone was counted a few times. The chain joins TRBV28 to TRBJ2-1; no definite D call. Germline values: CDR1 MDHEN, CDR2 SYDVKM. The CDR3 has 14 amino acids. The V end was cut by 7 bases, the J end by 0 bases, with 10 bases between. Written as DNA, the CDR3 is TGTGCCAGCATTGACTCGAGCTCCTACAATGAGCAGTTCTTC. It specifies CASIDSSSYNEQFF.

This clone was counted once. The V and J genes are TRBV7-2 and TRBJ2-5; 8 nucleotides agree with TRBD2. Germline assignment: CDR1 SGHTA and CDR2 FQGNSA. V was pared by 5 bases and J by 5 bases, with 13 bases of the junction left unmatched. The CDR3 has 16 amino acids. CDR3 coding DNA: TGTGCCAGCAGCCGTGTAGCGGGGACTAATCGGGAGACCCAGTACTTC. Amino acid sequence: CASSRVAGTNRETQYF.

This sequence joins TRBV6-5 and TRBJ1-1, with 7 bases identical to TRBD1. Germline trimming cut 4 bases from V and 2 bases from J; bases unmatched to any gene: 7. The CDR3 consists of 15 residues. From germline, CDR1 is MNHEY and CDR2 SVGAGI. DNA for the CDR3: TGTGCCAGCAGTTTCAACCGGGACAGCAACACTGAAGCTTTCTTT. Translation gives CASSFNRDSNTEAFF.

This rearrangement joins TRBV11-2 to TRBJ1-4; D is ambiguous. Trimming took off 5 bases at V and 4 bases at J, with 17 bases between the two ends. Germline CDR1 is SGHAT and CDR2 is FQNNGV. CDR3 size: 16 residues. The CDR3 here is CASSLGSGTHNEKLFF. CDR3 sequence (DNA): TGTGCCAGCAGCCTGGGGTCGGGAACCCATAATGAAAAACTGTTTTTT.

This chain links TRBV7-2 with TRBJ2-3; possible D gene TRBD2, 7 bases. The CDR3 runs to 19 residues. The germline CDR1 and CDR2 sequences are SGHTA and FQGNSA. V shed 2 bases and J shed 2 bases, with 23 bases lying between them. The CDR3 protein is CASSLWGASGTPNTDTQYF. DNA of the CDR3: TGTGCCAGCAGCTTATGGGGGGCGAGCGGGACTCCGAACACAGATACGCAGTATTTT.

This chain links TRBV11-3 with TRBJ1-1; 7 positions match TRBD1. V dropped 4 bases and J dropped 3; count of bases not matched to a gene: 14. CDR1 and CDR2 from the germline V gene are SGHNT and YENEEA. This CDR3 has 17 amino acids. The CDR3 DNA reads TGTGCCAGCAGCTCCCCCTACAGGGGCGCGAGGGACACTGAAGCTTTCTTT. Translated: CASSSPYRGARDTEAFF.

This chain connects TRBV4-3 to TRBJ2-1, with 8 nucleotides matching TRBD2. The junction had 5 bases not matched to a gene; V was cut back by 1 base and J by 3 bases. There are 16 residues in the CDR3. Germline V gene sequence: CDR1 LGHNA, CDR2 YSLEER. For the CDR3, the DNA is TGCGCCAGCAGCCAAGGAAGCGGGAGCTTCTACAATGAGCAGTTCTTC. This gives the protein CASSQGSGSFYNEQFF.

J is TRBJ2-7 and V is TRBV3-1 (or the pseudogene TRBV3-2); 9 bases fit TRBD2. V trimming: 4 bases; J trimming: 5 bases; junction bases outside the gene matches: 3. Germline CDR1 LGHDT, CDR2 YNNKEL (reference sequence). This CDR3 has 13 residues. CDR3 sequence (DNA): TGTGCCAGCAGCCTGGGACTAGCCGACGAGCAGTACTTC. Translating it yields CASSLGLADEQYF.

This rearrangement joins TRBV10-3 to TRBJ1-2; D is unclear. This CDR3 has 12 residues. Trimming stripped 8 bases from V and 4 bases from J, with 11 bases between. Germline V gene data show CDR1 as ENHRY and CDR2 as SYGVKD. The CDR3 protein is CAISEEPYGYTF. CDR3 bases: TGTGCCATCTCCGAGGAGCCCTATGGCTACACCTTC.

This chain connects TRBV28 to TRBJ2-2; D might be TRBD2 (5 bases). The CDR3 runs to 15 residues. Trimming removed 4 bases from V and 2 bases from J, with 11 bases in between. Germline loops: CDR1 MDHEN, CDR2 SYDVKM. The CDR3 sequence: CASSSSGLNTGELFF. The CDR3, as DNA: TGTGCCAGCAGTTCCAGCGGATTAAACACCGGGGAGCTGTTTTTT.

The V call is TRBV3-1 (or the pseudogene TRBV3-2), the J call TRBJ2-7; possibly TRBD2 for D (5 bases). The germline V and J ends were trimmed by 1 base and 11 bases, with 15 bases remaining between them. The CDR3 has 13 amino acids. Germline V gene sequence: CDR1 LGHDT, CDR2 YNNKEL (reference sequence). The CDR3 sequence is CASSQGDGGLEYF. CDR3 bases: TGTGCCAGCAGCCAAGGCGACGGAGGCTTGGAGTACTTC.

The chain recombines TRBV7-9 with TRBJ2-3; maybe TRBD2 (6 bases). This CDR3 is built from 16 residues. The germline CDR1 and CDR2 sequences are SEHNR and FQNEAQ (reference sequence). The V and J ends lost 8 bases and 2 bases respectively, with 20 bases between them. This CDR3 reads CASHDRRDGLTDTQYF. The CDR3 nucleotides are TGTGCCAGCCACGACCGGAGGGACGGTCTCACAGATACGCAGTATTTT. Looking up the rest from reference TRBV7-9 and TRBJ2-3 gives the full variable domain: DTGVSQNPRHKITKRGQNVTFRCDPISEHNRLYWYRQTLGQGPEFLTYFQNEAQLEKSRLLSDRFSAERPKGSFSTLEIQRTEQGDSAMYLCASHDRRDGLTDTQYFGPGTRLTVL.

The chain combines TRBV6-5 with TRBJ1-2; D possibly corresponds to TRBD1 (6 bases). The CDR3 loop spans 13 amino acids. V lost 2 bases and J 8 bases, leaving 12 bases between the germline ends. Germline assignment: CDR1 MNHEY and CDR2 SVGAGI. As DNA, the CDR3 is TGTGCCAGCAGTTACGATGGGGGCGGCGGCTACACCTTC. The encoded protein is CASSYDGGGGYTF.

The genes are TRBV16 and TRBJ1-3; D uncertain. Germline CDR1 and CDR2: KGHSY and FQNENV. Trimming removed 0 bases at V and 2 bases at J, with 8 bases between. CDR3 size: 15 residues. CDR3 sequence (DNA): TGTGCCAGCAGCCAATCACACAATCCTGGAAACACCATATATTTT. It encodes CASSQSHNPGNTIYF.

The sample holds a few counts of this clone. This sequence joins TRBV13 and TRBJ2-5, with D hard to call. CDR1 is PRHDT, CDR2 FYEKMQ, per germline (reference sequence). Trimming took off 3 bases at V and 2 bases at J, with 10 bases between the two ends. The CDR3 is 14 amino acids. The CDR3 DNA reads TGTGCCAGCAGCTTGGATGGGCATCAAGAGACCCAGTACTTC. Protein sequence: CASSLDGHQETQYF.

This clone was recorded only once. The V and J genes are TRBV2 and TRBJ2-2, with 12 nucleotides matching TRBD2. The trim removed 0 bases at V and 7 bases at J, leaving 9 bases unmatched. The CDR3 consists of 18 residues. Germline values: CDR1 SNHLY, CDR2 FYNNEI. CDR3 amino acids: CASSEALTSGRQSGELFF. The CDR3 DNA follows: TGTGCCAGCAGTGAAGCGCTGACTAGCGGGAGACAAAGCGGGGAGCTGTTTTTT.

This sequence joins TRBV11-3 and TRBJ2-1; 10 bases map to TRBD2. From germline, CDR1 is SGHNT and CDR2 YENEEA. The V gene end was trimmed by 5 bases and the J gene end by 7 bases; junction bases not matched to a gene: 8. This CDR3 comprises 15 residues. CDR3 residues: CASSATSGTGNEQFF. In DNA, the CDR3 is TGTGCCAGCAGCGCTACTAGCGGGACGGGGAATGAGCAGTTCTTC.

V usage is TRBV7-6 and J usage is TRBJ2-3; 9 positions match TRBD2. The ends lost 1 base at V and 0 bases at J; junction bases unmatched: 2. Per the germline V gene, CDR1 is SGHVS and CDR2 is FNYEAQ. The CDR3 sequence is 16 residues long. CDR3 in DNA: TGTGCCAGCAGCTTAGTTAGCGGGGGAAGCACAGATACGCAGTATTTT. This encodes CASSLVSGGSTDTQYF.

The chain joins TRBV18 to TRBJ1-1; no reliable D call. Germline CDR1 and CDR2: KGHSH and LQKENI. This CDR3 comprises 15 residues. V was cut by 5 bases and J by 3 bases, with 16 bases left in between. In DNA, the CDR3 is TGTGCCAGCTCATCTGACTATGCTATGGACACTGAAGCTTTCTTT. As protein: CASSSDYAMDTEAFF.

DNA of the CDR3: TGTGCCAGCAGACGTACACCGGGACAGGGGGAAACTAATGAAAAACTGTTTTTT. Amino acids: CASRRTPGQGETNEKLFF. The chain employs TRBV7-2 and TRBJ1-4; TRBD1 matches at 11 bases. Per the germline V gene, CDR1 is SGHTA and CDR2 is FQGNSA. The CDR3 has 18 amino acids. V dropped 6 bases and J dropped 1; count of bases not matched to a gene: 10.

The chain couples TRBV12-3 or TRBV12-4 to TRBJ1-2; no reliable D call. The CDR3 has 13 residues. Trimming took 6 bases from V and 1 from J, leaving 9 bases between them. DNA for the CDR3: TGTGCCAGCAGGGTACAGCTTAACTATGGCTACACCTTC. This codes for CASRVQLNYGYTF.

This sequence joins TRBV5-5 and TRBJ1-3; tentative D call: TRBD1 (5 bases). CDR3 length equals 14 residues. V was trimmed by 4 bases and J by 5 bases, leaving 13 bases between them. Per the germline V gene, CDR1 is SGHKS and CDR2 is YYEKEE (reference sequence). The CDR3 region has the DNA TGTGCCAGCAGCCAGGACGGGGGGAGAAACACCATATATTTT. Translated: CASSQDGGRNTIYF.

CDR3 region: CASAPGQAYNEQFF. CDR3 DNA sequence: TGTGCTAGTGCCCCCGGACAGGCTTACAATGAGCAGTTCTTC. The chain links TRBV12-5 to TRBJ2-1, with 7 nucleotides matching TRBD1. CDR3 size: 14 residues. J lost 4 bases, V lost 7 bases, and 7 bases had no gene match. Germline values: CDR1 LGHNT, CDR2 FRNRAP. The complete variable domain, with remaining parts taken from reference TRBV12-5 and TRBJ2-1, reads DARVTQTPRHKVTEMGQEVTMRCQPILGHNTVFWYRQTMMQGLELLAYFRNRAPLDDSGMPKDRFSAEMPDATLATLKIQPSEPRDSAVYFCASAPGQAYNEQFFGPGTRLTVL.

There are a few counts of this clone. The V call is TRBV18, the J call TRBJ2-2; 10 bases map to TRBD1. Germline values: CDR1 KGHSH, CDR2 LQKENI. J lost 6 bases, V lost 0 bases, and 4 bases had no gene match. This CDR3 region has 16 residues. The CDR3 here is CASSPPDRGLSGELFF. The CDR3 DNA reads as TGTGCCAGCTCACCACCAGACAGGGGGCTCTCCGGGGAGCTGTTTTTT.

This chain connects TRBV10-2 to TRBJ2-7, with TRBD1 identical over 8 bases. The germline V gene encodes CDR1 WSHSY and CDR2 SAAADI. With V trimmed by 6 bases and J by 4 bases, 2 bases remained unmatched. CDR3 length: 12 residues. CDR3 protein: CASRQGDYEQYF. The CDR3 nucleotides are TGCGCCAGCAGACAGGGGGATTACGAGCAGTACTTC.

The V gene is TRBV21-1, the J gene TRBJ2-7; the table's D call, TRBD1, has no DNA check behind it. TRBV21-1 is an annotated pseudogene. The CDR3 length is 15 residues. In DNA, the CDR3 is TGTGCCAGCAGCAAATTTCCGGGACAACCCTACGAGCAGTACTTC. It is translated as CASSKFPGQPYEQYF.

The J gene is TRBJ2-1, the V gene TRBV11-2; 7 bases agree with TRBD2. With V trimmed by 3 bases and J by 6 bases, 5 bases remained unmatched. This CDR3 comprises 14 residues. Germline CDR1 SGHAT, CDR2 FQNNGV. This CDR3 reads CASSLASGINEQFF. The CDR3 DNA sequence: TGTGCCAGCAGCTTGGCTAGCGGAATCAATGAGCAGTTCTTC.

V usage is TRBV7-9 and J usage is TRBJ1-1; D gene uncertain. The CDR3 consists of 14 residues. V was trimmed by 6 bases and J by 3 bases, leaving 14 bases between them. The germline V gene encodes CDR1 SEHNR and CDR2 FQNEAQ (reference sequence). CDR3 sequence: CASSRLREYTEAFF. CDR3 DNA: TGTGCCAGCAGTCGTTTGAGGGAGTACACTGAAGCTTTCTTT.

The chain has TRBV6-1 and TRBJ1-4, with a weak D call TRBD1 (5 bases). CDR1 MNHNS and CDR2 SASEGT come from the germline V gene. The CDR3 totals 16 residues. V lost 4 bases, J lost 4 bases, and 16 bases lay in between. In DNA form, the CDR3 reads TGTGCCAGCAGTGGGCCCTGGGAGGGACGTAATGAAAAACTGTTTTTT. Residues: CASSGPWEGRNEKLFF.

The chain links TRBV2 to TRBJ1-1, with D unresolved. CDR3 length equals 12 residues. V was pared by 6 bases and J by 5 bases, with 10 bases between. CDR1 is SNHLY, CDR2 FYNNEI, per germline. Here the CDR3 DNA reads TGTGCCAGCAGCCCCGGTACGACTGAAGCTTTCTTT. Translated: CASSPGTTEAFF.